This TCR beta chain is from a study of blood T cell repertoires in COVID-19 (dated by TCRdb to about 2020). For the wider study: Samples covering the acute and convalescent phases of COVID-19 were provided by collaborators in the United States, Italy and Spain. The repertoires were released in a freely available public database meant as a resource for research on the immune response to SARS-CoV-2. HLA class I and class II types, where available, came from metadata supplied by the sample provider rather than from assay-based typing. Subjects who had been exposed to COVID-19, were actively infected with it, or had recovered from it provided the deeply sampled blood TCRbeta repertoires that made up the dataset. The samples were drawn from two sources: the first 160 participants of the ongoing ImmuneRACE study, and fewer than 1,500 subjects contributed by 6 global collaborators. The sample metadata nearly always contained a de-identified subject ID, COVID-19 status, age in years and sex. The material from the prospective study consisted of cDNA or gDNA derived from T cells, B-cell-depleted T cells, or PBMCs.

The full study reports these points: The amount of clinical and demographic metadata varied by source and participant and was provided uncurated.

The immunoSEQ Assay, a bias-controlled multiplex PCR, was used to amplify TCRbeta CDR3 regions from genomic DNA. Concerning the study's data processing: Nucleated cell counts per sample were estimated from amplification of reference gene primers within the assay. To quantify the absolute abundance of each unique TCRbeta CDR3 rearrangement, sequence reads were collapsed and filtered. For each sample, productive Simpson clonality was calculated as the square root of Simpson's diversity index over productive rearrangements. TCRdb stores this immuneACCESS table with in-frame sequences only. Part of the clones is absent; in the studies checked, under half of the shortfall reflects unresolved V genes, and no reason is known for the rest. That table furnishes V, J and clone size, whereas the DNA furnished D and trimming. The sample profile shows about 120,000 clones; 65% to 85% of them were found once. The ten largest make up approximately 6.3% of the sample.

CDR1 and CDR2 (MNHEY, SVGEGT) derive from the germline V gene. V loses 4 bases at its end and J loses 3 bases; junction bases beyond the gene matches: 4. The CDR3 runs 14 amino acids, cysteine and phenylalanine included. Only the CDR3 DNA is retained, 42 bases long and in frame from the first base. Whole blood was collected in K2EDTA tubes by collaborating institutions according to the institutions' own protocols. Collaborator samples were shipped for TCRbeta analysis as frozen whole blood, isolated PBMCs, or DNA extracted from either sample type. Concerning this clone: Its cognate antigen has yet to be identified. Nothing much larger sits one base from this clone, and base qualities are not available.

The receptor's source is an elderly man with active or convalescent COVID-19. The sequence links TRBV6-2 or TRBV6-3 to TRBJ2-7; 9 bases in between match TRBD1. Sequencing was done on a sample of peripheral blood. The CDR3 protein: CASSSRDRDYEQYF. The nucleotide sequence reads TGTGCCAGCAGTTCCCGGGACAGGGACTACGAGCAGTACTTC.